The next 18 T cell receptor beta chains were all read from a single sample in a study of T cells in Graves' hyperthyroidism and ophthalmopathy. From RNA transcripts, TCR beta CDR3 regions were amplified. When the TCR CDR3 underwent first-round RT-PCR, the HTBI primer set was used. Via MiXCR, TCRdb re-called the multiplex PCR reads, giving one row per CDR3 protein. The repertoire includes 280,000 or so distinct CDR3 sequences, approximately 16% of them detected once, and under 35% sits in the top ten. The sample comprised blood. The receptor source for this set is a woman between 45 and 65 years old with Graves' hyperthyroidism that later progressed to Graves' ophthalmopathy.

The chain recombines TRBV20-1 with TRBJ2-5; D gene unclear. This CDR3 is built from 13 residues. Trimming left V 7 bases short and J 1 base short, with 13 bases between. Germline V gene data show CDR1 as DFQATT and CDR2 as SNEGSKA (reference sequence). CDR3 sequence (DNA): TGCAGTGAGAAGGCAGCAGCCCAAGAGACCCAGTACTTC. It codes for CSEKAAAQETQYF.

The chain links TRBV19 to TRBJ1-1; D perhaps matches TRBD1 (6 bases). Trimming took 2 bases from V and 1 from J, leaving 11 bases between them. There are 15 residues in the CDR3. CDR1 LNHDA and CDR2 SQIVND come from the germline V gene (reference sequence). The CDR3 loop is CASSIPLGANTEAFF. DNA of the CDR3: TGTGCCAGTAGTATACCCTTGGGGGCGAACACTGAAGCTTTCTTT. The full variable domain, completed using reference TRBV19 and TRBJ1-1, is DGGITQSPKYLFRKEGQNVTLSCEQNLNHDAMYWYRQDPGQGLRLIYYSQIVNDFQKGDIAEGYSVSREKKESFPLTVTSAQKNPTAFYLCASSIPLGANTEAFFGQGTRLTVV.

The chain carries TRBV6-1 and TRBJ2-6; the match to TRBD2 covers 7 bases. The V and J ends lost 6 bases and 0 bases, in that order; junction bases with no gene match: 2. The CDR3 is 15 residues long. Germline CDR1 reads MNHNS; CDR2 reads SASEGT. CDR3 amino acids: CASRGGSSGANVLTF. For the CDR3, the DNA is TGTGCCAGCAGGGGGGGGTCCTCTGGGGCCAACGTCCTGACTTTC.

This clonotype was observed a handful of times. J is TRBJ1-2 and V is TRBV25-1; tentatively, D is TRBD1 (5 bases). Between the trimmed V and J ends, which lost 1 base and 8 bases, there was a span of 14 bases. Germline assignment: CDR1 MGHDK and CDR2 SYGVNS. The CDR3 runs 14 residues. Here the CDR3 reads CASSESGGGWGYTF. The CDR3 DNA reads as TGTGCCAGCAGTGAATCCGGGGGGGGATGGGGCTACACCTTC.

This clonotype was seen ten or more times. V gene TRBV20-1 combines with J gene TRBJ2-3; D unclear. The V end was cut by 7 bases, the J end by 3 bases, with 14 bases between. Per germline, CDR1 DFQATT and CDR2 SNEGSKA (reference sequence). This CDR3 contains 13 residues. The CDR3 coding sequence is TGCAGTGTAAAGAGATATAGTACAGATACGCAGTATTTT. Its protein product is CSVKRYSTDTQYF.

This clonotype occurred many times. This chain joins TRBV2 and TRBJ2-4; weak D call: TRBD1 (6 bases). The V end lost 6 bases, the J end lost 0 bases, and 12 bases lay between the germline ends. The V gene's germline CDR1 is SNHLY and CDR2 FYNNEI. This CDR3 is 15 amino acids long. The CDR3 coding sequence is TGTGCCAGCAGAGACAGGACGTTAGCCAAAAACATTCAGTACTTC. Amino acid sequence: CASRDRTLAKNIQYF.

This clonotype has just one count. Here the CDR3 omits its conserved ending phenylalanine or tryptophan, so a read error is the likely source. This chain joins TRBV7-3 and TRBJ2-2; 9 bases fit TRBD1. The V and J ends lost 4 bases and 0 bases, in that order; junction bases with no gene match: 0. There are 15 residues in the CDR3. Germline-derived CDR1 and CDR2 are SGHTA and FQGTGA. CDR3 nucleotides: TGTGCCAGCAGCTGGACAGGGGCGAACACCGGGGAGCTGTTTCTT. Translation gives CASSWTGANTGELFL.

For this clonotype: At one of its ends the junction is not consistent with the germline gene, which may arise from a read error. J is TRBJ2-1 and V is TRBV9; tentatively, D is TRBD2 (6 bases). Germline loops: CDR1 SGDLS, CDR2 YYNGEE. This CDR3 is 16 amino acids long. The CDR3 is CASSAYSGTAWNGQFF. In DNA form, the CDR3 reads TGTGCCAGCAGCGCTTACTCCGGGACTGCCTGGAATGGGCAGTTCTTC.

This clonotype was observed at least ten times. V and J are TRBV4-1 and TRBJ2-1; TRBD2 matches 8 bases. CDR1 is MGHRA and CDR2 is YSYEKL in the germline V gene. After removal of 4 bases from V and 0 bases from J, the junction contained 8 bases not matched to a gene. CDR3 length: 17 amino acids. The CDR3 protein is CASSRAPGGSSYNEQFF. For the CDR3, the DNA is TGCGCCAGCAGCCGCGCGCCGGGAGGGAGCTCCTACAATGAGCAGTTCTTC.

This clonotype has a count of ten or more. This chain joins TRBV9 and TRBJ2-1, with 8 bases matching TRBD2. The CDR3 extends over 15 amino acids. Germline V gene sequence: CDR1 SGDLS, CDR2 YYNGEE. V lost 3 bases, J lost 2 bases, and 4 bases stayed unmatched. The CDR3 spells CASSGSGMAYNEQFF. CDR3 DNA sequence: TGTGCCAGCAGCGGTAGCGGGATGGCCTACAATGAGCAGTTCTTC.

As concerns this clonotype: This may be a read error, as it is one base from a much larger clone. The genes are TRBV15 and TRBJ2-3, with D tentatively TRBD2 (5 bases). Germline lookup yields CDR1 LNHNV and CDR2 YYDKDF (reference sequence). Trimming took 0 bases from V and 0 from J, leaving 19 bases between them. CDR3 length: 19 amino acids. CDR3 protein: CATSRDRISSWDSTDTQYF. The CDR3 DNA reads as TGTGCCACCAGCAGAGATCGAATTTCTAGCTGGGATAGCACAGATACGCAGTATTTT.

The chain couples TRBV25-1 to TRBJ1-6; D call uncertain. V dropped 0 bases and J dropped 10 bases, with 16 bases sitting between them. The germline CDR1 and CDR2 sequences are MGHDK and SYGVNS. The CDR3 is 16 residues long. CDR3 nucleotides: TGTGCCAGCAGTGAATACCCCCGGGGTTATGGATCACCCCTCCACTTT. Translating gives CASSEYPRGYGSPLHF.

This clonotype was seen at least ten times. The rearrangement joins TRBV7-3 to TRBJ2-5, with TRBD1 matching over 7 bases. The CDR3 totals 13 residues. The germline V gene encodes CDR1 SGHTA and CDR2 FQGTGA. The J segment lost 2 bases and the V segment lost 5 bases, leaving 2 bases of the junction unmatched. The CDR3 here is CASSGGQQETQYF. CDR3 in DNA: TGTGCCAGCAGCGGGGGACAGCAAGAGACCCAGTACTTC.

The V and J genes are TRBV6-1 and TRBJ1-3; D remains ambiguous. This CDR3 is 16 amino acids long. CDR1 and CDR2 (germline): MNHNS, SASEGT. Trimming cost V 1 base and J 0 bases, with 10 bases left between them. The CDR3 coding sequence is TGTGCCAGCAGTGAAGGGGAGCTCAACTCTGGAAACACCATATATTTT. Its protein product is CASSEGELNSGNTIYF.

This clonotype has ten or more counts. The chain links TRBV14 to TRBJ2-7; TRBD1 agrees at 9 bases. J was trimmed by 5 bases and V by 3 bases; bases with no gene match: 5. Looked up from germline, CDR1 is SGHDN and CDR2 is FVKESK. This CDR3 spans 14 amino acids. CDR3 amino acids: CASSHSGTGNEQYF. The CDR3 DNA reads TGTGCCAGCAGCCATTCCGGGACAGGGAACGAGCAGTACTTC.

This clonotype was observed once. The chain recombines TRBV19 with TRBJ2-5; TRBD1 might be the D (5 bases). CDR3 length equals 14 residues. The V end was cut by 4 bases, the J end by 5 bases, with 14 bases between. The germline gives CDR1 LNHDA, CDR2 SQIVND (reference sequence). CDR3: CASSTQAHGETQYF. As DNA, the CDR3 is TGTGCCAGTAGTACACAGGCCCACGGGGAGACCCAGTACTTC.

This clonotype was detected ten times or more. The chain uses TRBV20-1 and TRBJ1-4, with D possibly being TRBD1 (5 bases). The CDR3 has 13 residues. V was trimmed by 6 bases and J by 7 bases, leaving 15 bases between them. Germline CDR1 reads DFQATT; CDR2 reads SNEGSKA (reference sequence). The chain's CDR3 is CSAAGQGSEKLFF. In DNA, the CDR3 is TGCAGTGCGGCGGGGCAGGGCAGTGAAAAACTGTTTTTT.

Only a few counts were recorded for this clonotype. V gene TRBV5-1 combines with J gene TRBJ1-2; 7 bases align to TRBD1. This CDR3 comprises 12 residues. The V gene's germline CDR1 is SGHRS and CDR2 YFSETQ. The junction had 6 bases not matched to a gene; V was cut back by 5 bases and J by 8 bases. CDR3 residues: CASRIDREGYTF. The CDR3 coding sequence is TGCGCCAGCAGAATAGACAGGGAAGGCTACACCTTC.